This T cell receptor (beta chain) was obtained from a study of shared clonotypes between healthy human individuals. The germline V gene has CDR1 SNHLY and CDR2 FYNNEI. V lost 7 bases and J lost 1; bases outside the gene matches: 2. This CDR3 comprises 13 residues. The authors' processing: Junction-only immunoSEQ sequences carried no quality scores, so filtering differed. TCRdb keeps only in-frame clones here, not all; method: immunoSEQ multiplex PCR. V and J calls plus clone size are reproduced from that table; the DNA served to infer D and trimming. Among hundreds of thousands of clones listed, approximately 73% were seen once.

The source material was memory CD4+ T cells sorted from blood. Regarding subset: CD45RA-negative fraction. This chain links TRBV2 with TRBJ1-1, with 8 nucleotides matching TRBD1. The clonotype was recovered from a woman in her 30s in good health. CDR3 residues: CASTGQGNTEAFF. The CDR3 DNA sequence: TGTGCCAGCACCGGACAGGGGAACACTGAAGCTTTCTTT.